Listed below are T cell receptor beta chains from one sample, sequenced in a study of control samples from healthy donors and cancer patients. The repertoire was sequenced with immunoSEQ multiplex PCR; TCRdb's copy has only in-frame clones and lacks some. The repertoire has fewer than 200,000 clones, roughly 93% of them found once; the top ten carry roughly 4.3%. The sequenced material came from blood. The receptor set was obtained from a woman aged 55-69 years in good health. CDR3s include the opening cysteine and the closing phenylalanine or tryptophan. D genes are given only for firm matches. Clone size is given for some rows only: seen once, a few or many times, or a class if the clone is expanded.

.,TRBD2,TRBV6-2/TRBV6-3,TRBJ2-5,TGTGCCAGCAGTTACGTGGGACTAGCGGGGGTCCCAGAGGAGACCCAGTACTTC,CASSYVGLAGVPEETQYF
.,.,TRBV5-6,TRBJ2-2,TGTGCCAGCAGCACCAGGGTAACCGGGGAGCTGTTTTTT,CASSTRVTGELFF
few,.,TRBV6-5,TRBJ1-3,TGTGCCAGCAGTCCGTCCTTCACTGGAAACACCATATATTTT,CASSPSFTGNTIYF
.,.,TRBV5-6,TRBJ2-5,TGTGCCAGCAGCTCTAACACCGGGAGCCGATCGCAAGAGACCCAGTACTTC,CASSSNTGSRSQETQYF
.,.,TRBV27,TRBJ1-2,TGTGCCAGCAGTCTTGGACTCAACTATGGCTACACCTTC,CASSLGLNYGYTF
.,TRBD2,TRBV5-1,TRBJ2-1,TGCGCCAGCAGCTTGGAAGGGACTAGCGGCTACAATGAGCAGTTCTTC,CASSLEGTSGYNEQFF
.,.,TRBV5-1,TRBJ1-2,TGCGCCAGCAGCTCCCTTGCGGGGGGCACCTATGGCTACACCTTC,CASSSLAGGTYGYTF
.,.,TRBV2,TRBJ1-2,TGTGCCAGCAGTCTGAGACAAGGTGGCTACACCTTC,CASSLRQGGYTF
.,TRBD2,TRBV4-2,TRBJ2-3,TGTGCCAGCAGCCCCAGTCGACTAGCCTTGGGCACAGATACGCAGTATTTT,CASSPSRLALGTDTQYF
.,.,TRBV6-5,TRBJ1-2,TGTGCCAGCAGTTACCAGGGCTATGGCTACACCTTC,CASSYQGYGYTF
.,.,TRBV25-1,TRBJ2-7,TGTGCCAGCAGTGAGACCGGGGGACAGTTCTACGAGCAGTACTTC,CASSETGGQFYEQYF
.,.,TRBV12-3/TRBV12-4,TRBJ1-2,TGTGCCAGCAGTTCCGATGGGACTTATGGCTACACCTTC,CASSSDGTYGYTF
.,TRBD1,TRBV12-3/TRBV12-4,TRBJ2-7,TGTGCCAGCAGTCAGACAGGGTCGTACGAGCAGTACTTC,CASSQTGSYEQYF
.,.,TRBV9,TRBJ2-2,TGTGCCAGCAGCGTTAGCACCGGGGAGCTGTTTTTT,CASSVSTGELFF
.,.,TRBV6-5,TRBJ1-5,TGTGCCAGCAGTCCAGCCCAAGATCGGCCCCAGCATTTT,CASSPAQDRPQHF
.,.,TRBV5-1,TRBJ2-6,TGCGCCAGCAGCTGGGGGTCTGGGGCCAACGTCCTGACTTTC,CASSWGSGANVLTF
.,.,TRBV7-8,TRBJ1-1,TGTGCCAGCAGCTTAGAGGGGAACACTGAAGCTTTCTTT,CASSLEGNTEAFF
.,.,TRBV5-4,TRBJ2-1,TGTGCCAGCAGCCGAGGCGGGACAGACTACAATGAGCAGTTCTTC,CASSRGGTDYNEQFF
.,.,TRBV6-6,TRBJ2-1,TGTGCCAGCAGTTACCGGTTAAACTCCTACAATGAGCAGTTCTTC,CASSYRLNSYNEQFF
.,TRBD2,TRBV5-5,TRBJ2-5,TGTGCCAGCAGCCACGGGACTAGACCCTCCGTCCGACGAGAGACCCAGTACTTC,CASSHGTRPSVRRETQYF
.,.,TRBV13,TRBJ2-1,TGTGCCAGCAGCCTTTACCTGAGCTCCTACAATGAGCAGTTCTTC,CASSLYLSSYNEQFF
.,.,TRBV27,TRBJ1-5,TGTGCCAGCAGTTCCATCCAAGGGAATAGCAATCAGCCCCAGCATTTT,CASSSIQGNSNQPQHF
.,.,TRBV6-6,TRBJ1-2,TGTGCCAGCAGTCCACCAGGGGAGAGCTATGGCTACACCTTC,CASSPPGESYGYTF
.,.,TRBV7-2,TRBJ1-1,TGTGCCAGCAGCCCCACACGGAACACTGAAGCTTTCTTT,CASSPTRNTEAFF
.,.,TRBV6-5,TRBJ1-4,TGTGCCAGCAGTCTACAGGGCTCACGGGAAAAACTGTTTTTT,CASSLQGSREKLFF
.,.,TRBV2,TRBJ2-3,TGTGCCAGCAGGGGAGCATCAGATACGCAGTATTTT,CASRGASDTQYF
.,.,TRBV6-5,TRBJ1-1,TGTGCCAGCAGTTACTCAAGGGTGGTACCTGAAGCTTTCTTT,CASSYSRVVPEAFF
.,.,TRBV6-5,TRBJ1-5,TGTGCCAGCAGCCGTCTCAGTGATCAGCCCCAGCATTTT,CASSRLSDQPQHF
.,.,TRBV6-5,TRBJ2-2,TGTGCCGGTAGAGGGTCGGCGAACACCGGGGAGCTGTTTTTT,CAGRGSANTGELFF
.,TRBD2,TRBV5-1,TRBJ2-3,TGCGCCAGCAGCTTGGGGACTAGCGGGGAGCATACGCAGTATTTT,CASSLGTSGEHTQYF
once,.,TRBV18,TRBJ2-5,TGTGCCAGCTCACCGGAAGCCGGGGGCGGTTTTAAGGAGACCCAGTACTTC,CASSPEAGGGFKETQYF
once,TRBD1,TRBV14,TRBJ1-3,TGTGCCAGCAGCCAAGTAGGGACAGGGCACACCATATATTTT,CASSQVGTGHTIYF
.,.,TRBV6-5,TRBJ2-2,TGTGCCAGCCGCCCTAGCCAGAACACCGGGGAGCTGTTTTTT,CASRPSQNTGELFF
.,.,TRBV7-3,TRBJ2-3,TGTGCCAGCAGCTTCCGGGACGGCACAGATACGCAGTATTTT,CASSFRDGTDTQYF
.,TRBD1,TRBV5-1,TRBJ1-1,TGCGCCAGCAGACAGGGGACGGGGAACACTGAAGCTTTCTTT,CASRQGTGNTEAFF
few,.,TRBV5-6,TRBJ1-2,TGTGCCAGCAGCCCTACAGGGTTAGACTATGGCTACACCTTC,CASSPTGLDYGYTF
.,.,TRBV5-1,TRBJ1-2,TGCGCCAGCAGCCCCGTAAACGCTGGCTACACCTTC,CASSPVNAGYTF
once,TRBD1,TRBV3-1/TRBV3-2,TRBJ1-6,TGTGCCAGCAGCCGCGGACAGGGCACCATCCCTTCACCCCTCCACTTT,CASSRGQGTIPSPLHF
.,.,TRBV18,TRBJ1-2,TGTGCCAGCTCACCGTGGGGTACGGGACGAACCCTCTATGGCTACACCTTC,CASSPWGTGRTLYGYTF
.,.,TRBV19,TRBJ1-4,TGTGCCAGTAGTATTGGAGGGATGAATGAAAAACTGTTTTTT,CASSIGGMNEKLFF
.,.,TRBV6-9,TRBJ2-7,TGTGCCAGCCGTATGACTCTGCCCGACTCCTACGAGCAGTACTTC,CASRMTLPDSYEQYF
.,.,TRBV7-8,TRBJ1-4,TGTGCCAGCAGCTTAATTAGCAGGGGAGGAGGTGAAAAACTGTTTTTT,CASSLISRGGGEKLFF
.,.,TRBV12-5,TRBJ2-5,TGTGCTAGTGGTGTTTTGGAGACCCAGTACTTC,CASGVLETQYF
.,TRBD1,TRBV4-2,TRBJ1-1,TGTGCCAGCAGCCCCATGGGGGGACAGGAGGCTTTCTTT,CASSPMGGQEAFF
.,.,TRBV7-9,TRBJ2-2,TGTGCCAGCAGCTTAGCGGGTATTGGCACCGGGGAGCTGTTTTTT,CASSLAGIGTGELFF
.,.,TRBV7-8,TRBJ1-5,TGTGCCAGCAGCGACAGAATAGGGGGCAATCAGCCCCAGCATTTT,CASSDRIGGNQPQHF
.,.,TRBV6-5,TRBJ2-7,TGTGCCAGCAGCCACATGTCATACGAGCAGTACTTC,CASSHMSYEQYF
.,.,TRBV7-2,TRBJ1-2,TGTGCCAGCAGCTTAGAGGGTGGCTACACCTTC,CASSLEGGYTF
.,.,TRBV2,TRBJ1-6,TGTGCCAGCAGGATTGAGGGGTCCTATAATTCACCCCTCCACTTT,CASRIEGSYNSPLHF
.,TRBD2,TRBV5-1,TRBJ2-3,TGCGCCAGCAGCTTGGCTGCTAGCGGGGCAACAGATACGCAGTATTTT,CASSLAASGATDTQYF
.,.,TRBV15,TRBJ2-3,TGTGCCACCAGCAGAGGGACAGAGATTTTTCTAGATACGCAGTATTTT,CATSRGTEIFLDTQYF
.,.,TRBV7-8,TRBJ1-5,TGTGCCAGCAGCTTAGCTGCAACAACCGCGGGCCAGCCCCAGCATTTT,CASSLAATTAGQPQHF
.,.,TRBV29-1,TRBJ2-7,TGCAGCGTTGGACGGAGTTCCTACGAGCAGTACTTC,CSVGRSSYEQYF